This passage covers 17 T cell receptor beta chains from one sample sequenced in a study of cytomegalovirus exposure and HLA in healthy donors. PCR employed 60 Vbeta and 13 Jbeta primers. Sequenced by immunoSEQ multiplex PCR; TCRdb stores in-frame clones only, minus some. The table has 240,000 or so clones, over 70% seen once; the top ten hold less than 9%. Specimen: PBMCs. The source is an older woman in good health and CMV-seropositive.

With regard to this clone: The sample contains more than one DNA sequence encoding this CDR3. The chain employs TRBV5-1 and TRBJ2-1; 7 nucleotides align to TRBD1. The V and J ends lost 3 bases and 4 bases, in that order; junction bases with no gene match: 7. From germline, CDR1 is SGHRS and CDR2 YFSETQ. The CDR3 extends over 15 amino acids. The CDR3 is CASSSTGTAYNEQFF. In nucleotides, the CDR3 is TGCGCCAGCAGCTCAACCGGGACAGCTTACAATGAGCAGTTCTTC.

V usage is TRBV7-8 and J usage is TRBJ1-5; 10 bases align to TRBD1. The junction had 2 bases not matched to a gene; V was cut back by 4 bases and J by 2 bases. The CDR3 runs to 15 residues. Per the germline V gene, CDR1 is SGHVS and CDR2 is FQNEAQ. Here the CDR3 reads CASSSGTGGNQPQHF. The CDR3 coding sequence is TGTGCCAGCAGCTCCGGGACAGGGGGCAATCAGCCCCAGCATTTT.

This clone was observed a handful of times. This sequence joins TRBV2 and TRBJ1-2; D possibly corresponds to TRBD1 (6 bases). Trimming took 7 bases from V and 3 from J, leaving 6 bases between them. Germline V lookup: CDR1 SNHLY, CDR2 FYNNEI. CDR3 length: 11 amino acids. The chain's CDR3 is CASNRDYGYTF. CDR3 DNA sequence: TGTGCCAGCAACAGGGACTATGGCTACACCTTC.

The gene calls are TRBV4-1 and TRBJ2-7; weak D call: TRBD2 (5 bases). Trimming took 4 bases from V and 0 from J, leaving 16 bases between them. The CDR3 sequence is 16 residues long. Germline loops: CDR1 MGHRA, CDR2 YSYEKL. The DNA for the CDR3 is TGCGCCAGCAGCCCCACCGGGCTAGCCGTCTCCTACGAGCAGTACTTC. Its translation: CASSPTGLAVSYEQYF.

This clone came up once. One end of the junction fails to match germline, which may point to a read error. The CDR3 nucleotides read TGTGCTAGCAGCCGGGACAGATCGAACACCGGGGAGCTGTTTTTT. Translating gives CASSRDRSNTGELFF. This rearrangement joins TRBV7-7 to TRBJ2-2; 7 bases map to TRBD1. The CDR3 runs to 15 residues. Germline CDR1 is SSHAT and CDR2 is FNYEAQ (reference sequence).

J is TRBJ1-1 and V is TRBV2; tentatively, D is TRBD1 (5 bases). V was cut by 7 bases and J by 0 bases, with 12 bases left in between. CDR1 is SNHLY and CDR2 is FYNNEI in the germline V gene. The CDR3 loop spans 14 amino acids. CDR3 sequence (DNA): TGTGCCAGCAATTTGGGGCTAATGAACACTGAAGCTTTCTTT. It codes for CASNLGLMNTEAFF.

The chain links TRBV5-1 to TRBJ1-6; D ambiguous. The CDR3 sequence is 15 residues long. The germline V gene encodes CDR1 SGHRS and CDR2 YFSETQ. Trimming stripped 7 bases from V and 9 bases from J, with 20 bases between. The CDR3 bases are TGCGCCAGCGGAGAGGGAAGGAGCCTTGGTTCACCCCTCCACTTT. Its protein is CASGEGRSLGSPLHF.

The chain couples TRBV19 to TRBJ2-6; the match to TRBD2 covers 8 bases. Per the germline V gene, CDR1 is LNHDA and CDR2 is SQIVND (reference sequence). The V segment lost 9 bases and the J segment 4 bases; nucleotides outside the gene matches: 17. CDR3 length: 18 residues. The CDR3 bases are TGTGCCAGCTACGGAGTCCCGGGAGGGCCAGGGGGGGCCAACGTCCTGACTTTC. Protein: CASYGVPGGPGGANVLTF.

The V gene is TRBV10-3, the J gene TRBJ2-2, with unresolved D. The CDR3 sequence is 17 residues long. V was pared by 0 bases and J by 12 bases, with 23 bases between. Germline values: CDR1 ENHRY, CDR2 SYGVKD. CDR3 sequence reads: CAISESNSYAESKKLFF. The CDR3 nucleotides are TGTGCCATCAGTGAGTCTAATTCATATGCAGAATCAAAGAAGCTGTTTTTT.

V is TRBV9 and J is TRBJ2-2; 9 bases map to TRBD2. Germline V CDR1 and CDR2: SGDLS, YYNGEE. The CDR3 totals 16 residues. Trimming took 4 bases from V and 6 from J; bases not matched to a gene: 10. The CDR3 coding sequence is TGTGCCAGCAGCACGGCCGGGACTAGCTCTCCCGGGGAGCTGTTTTTT. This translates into CASSTAGTSSPGELFF.

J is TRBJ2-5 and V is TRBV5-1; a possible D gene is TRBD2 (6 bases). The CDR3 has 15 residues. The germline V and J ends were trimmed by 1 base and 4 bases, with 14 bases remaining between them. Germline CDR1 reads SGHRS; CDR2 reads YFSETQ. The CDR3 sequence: CASSLRAGHRETQYF. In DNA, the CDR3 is TGCGCCAGCAGCTTGAGGGCGGGGCATCGAGAGACCCAGTACTTC.

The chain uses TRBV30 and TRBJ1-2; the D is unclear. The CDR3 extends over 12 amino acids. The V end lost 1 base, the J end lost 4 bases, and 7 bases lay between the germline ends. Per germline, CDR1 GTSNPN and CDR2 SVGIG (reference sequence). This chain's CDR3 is CAWSGGGYGYTF. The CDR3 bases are TGTGCCTGGAGTGGTGGAGGCTATGGCTACACCTTC.

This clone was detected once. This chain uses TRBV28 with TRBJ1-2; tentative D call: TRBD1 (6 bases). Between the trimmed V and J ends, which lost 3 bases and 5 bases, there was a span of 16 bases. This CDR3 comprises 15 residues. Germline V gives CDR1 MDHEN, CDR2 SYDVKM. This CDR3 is CASSFVGGAIYGYTF. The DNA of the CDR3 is TGTGCCAGCAGTTTTGTGGGGGGGGCGATTTATGGCTACACCTTC.

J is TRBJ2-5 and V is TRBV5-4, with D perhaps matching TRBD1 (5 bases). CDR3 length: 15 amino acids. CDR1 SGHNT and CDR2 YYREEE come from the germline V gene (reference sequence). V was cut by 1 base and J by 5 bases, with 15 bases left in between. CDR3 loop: CASSLTSRAGETQYF. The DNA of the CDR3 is TGTGCCAGCAGCTTGACGTCTCGGGCAGGGGAGACCCAGTACTTC.

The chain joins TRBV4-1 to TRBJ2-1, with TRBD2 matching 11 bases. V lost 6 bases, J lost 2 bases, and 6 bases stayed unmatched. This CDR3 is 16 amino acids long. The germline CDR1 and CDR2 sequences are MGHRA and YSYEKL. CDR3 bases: TGCGCCAGCAGGCGGACTAGCGGGCCTACCTACAATGAGCAGTTCTTC. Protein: CASRRTSGPTYNEQFF.

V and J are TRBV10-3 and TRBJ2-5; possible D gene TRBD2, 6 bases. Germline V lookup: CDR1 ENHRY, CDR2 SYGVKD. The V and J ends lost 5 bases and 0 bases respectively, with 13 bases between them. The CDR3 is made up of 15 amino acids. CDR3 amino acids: CAISSTGTHQETQYF. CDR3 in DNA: TGTGCCATCAGTAGTACCGGGACTCACCAAGAGACCCAGTACTTC.

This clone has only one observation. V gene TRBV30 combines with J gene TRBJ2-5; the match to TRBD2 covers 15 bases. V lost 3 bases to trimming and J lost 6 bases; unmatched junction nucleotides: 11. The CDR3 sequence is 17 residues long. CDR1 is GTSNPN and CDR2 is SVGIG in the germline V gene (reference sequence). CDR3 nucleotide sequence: TGTGCCTGGAGCCCCATTGGACTAGCGGGAGGGCCTAAGACCCAGTACTTC. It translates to CAWSPIGLAGGPKTQYF.